These T cell receptor beta chains were read from a single sample in a study of Ad26.COV2.S vaccination and SARS-CoV-2 variants. Repertoires were generated with immunoSEQ multiplex PCR, while TCRdb's copy carries only in-frame clones and drops some. The sample yields roughly 270,000 clones, about 89% seen once. The sample consisted of peripheral blood, taken in a trial of Ad26.COV2.S vaccine versus placebo. The receptors come from a person aged 18 to 65 who received the Ad26.COV2.S COVID-19 vaccine or a placebo. Both conserved end residues are trimmed from each CDR3.

V	J	CDR3
TRBV11-2	TRBJ2-2	ASSYLAGLNTGELF
TRBV4-2	TRBJ2-7	ASSQVVGTHYEQY
TRBV11-2	TRBJ2-1	ASSLDGLVGNEQF
TRBV4-1	TRBJ1-2	ASTHGRGLYGYT
TRBV24-1	TRBJ2-1	ATSEPTQGPEQF
TRBV4-1	TRBJ2-7	ASSQEGAQGGSYEQY
TRBV28	TRBJ2-7	ASSLGGAGGPNEQY
TRBV20-1	TRBJ2-1	SASLTSGYNEQF
TRBV4-2	TRBJ2-3	ASSPQASGGDTQY
TRBV6-4	TRBJ2-2	ASSVTVLAGELF
TRBV5-6	TRBJ2-2	ASSLVSRMNTGELF
TRBV27	TRBJ1-5	ASSFTANQPQH
TRBV11-3	TRBJ2-1	ASSLGAGNEQF
TRBV5-1	TRBJ1-1	ASSLSSGRETEAF
TRBV10-3	TRBJ2-3	ATLAGGPDTQY
TRBV29-1	TRBJ2-2	SADSPTGELF
TRBV5-1	TRBJ2-5	ASSLQEIQETQY
TRBV7-2	TRBJ1-6	ASSAEQGGFGSPLH
TRBV29-1	TRBJ1-3	SVTGGRDSGNTIY
TRBV12-3/TRBV12-4	TRBJ2-3	ASYDDWADTQY
TRBV11-3	TRBJ2-1	ASSLDRGPYNEQF
TRBV19	TRBJ1-5	ASSIKITGPGQPQH
TRBV29-1	TRBJ1-1	SVEGRGRNTEAF
TRBV11-3	TRBJ2-7	ASSLRDGTAQY
TRBV6-1	TRBJ1-6	ASSDPQGFSPLH
TRBV6-1	TRBJ2-1	ASSEAGGSYNEQF
TRBV5-5	TRBJ1-1	ASSLIASAEAF
TRBV2	TRBJ2-3	ASNVDTQY
TRBV12-3/TRBV12-4	TRBJ2-7	ASSFRDEQY
TRBV30	TRBJ2-1	AWSGTAGHQF
TRBV10-3	TRBJ1-6	AISESTGVGGSPLH
TRBV7-9	TRBJ1-1	ASSLATLGDTEAF
TRBV7-8	TRBJ1-4	ASSLSGAGTANEKLF
TRBV5-1	TRBJ1-1	ASSLEGQRNTEAF
TRBV30	TRBJ2-7	ACRNRGSSYEQY
TRBV6-2/TRBV6-3	TRBJ1-5	ASSLYYNQPQH
TRBV30	TRBJ2-7	AWSVGPYEQY
TRBV7-6	TRBJ2-1	ASSLRTSGNGEQF
TRBV24-1	TRBJ2-5	ATSDADPLAETQY
TRBV13	TRBJ1-4	ASSLGTATNEKLF
TRBV7-9	TRBJ1-1	ASSLNSRMNTEAF